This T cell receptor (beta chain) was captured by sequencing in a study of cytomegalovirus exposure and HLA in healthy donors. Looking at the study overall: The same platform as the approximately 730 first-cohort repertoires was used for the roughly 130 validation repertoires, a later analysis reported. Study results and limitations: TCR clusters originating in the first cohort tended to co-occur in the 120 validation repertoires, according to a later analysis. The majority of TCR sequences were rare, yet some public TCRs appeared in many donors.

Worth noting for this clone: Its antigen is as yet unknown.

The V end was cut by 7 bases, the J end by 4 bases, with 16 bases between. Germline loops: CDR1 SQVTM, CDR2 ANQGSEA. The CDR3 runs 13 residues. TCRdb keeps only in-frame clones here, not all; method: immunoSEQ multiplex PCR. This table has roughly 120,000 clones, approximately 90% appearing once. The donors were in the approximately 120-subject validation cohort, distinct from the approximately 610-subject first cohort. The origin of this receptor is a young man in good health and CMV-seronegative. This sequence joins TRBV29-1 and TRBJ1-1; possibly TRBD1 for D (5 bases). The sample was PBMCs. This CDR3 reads CSAGGVGGTEAFF. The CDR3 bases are TGCAGCGCCGGCGGTGTCGGGGGCACTGAAGCTTTCTTT.